This T cell receptor (beta chain) was sequenced during a study of OX40 agonist ivuxolimab in advanced cancers. About the research overall: Ivuxolimab was administered intravenously to patients at 0.01 to 10 mg/kg every 2 weeks. Study conclusions and caveats: By week 6 at 0.1 to 3.0 mg/kg, blood CD4+ and CD8+ T cells had expanded clonally. Some nonresponders likewise displayed low normalized T-cell clonal expansion.

Repertoires were generated with immunoSEQ multiplex PCR, while TCRdb's copy carries only in-frame clones and drops some. Of 77,000 or so clones listed, more than 80% are singletons. Points on this clone: The antigen is undetermined.

This TCR was recovered from an adult with an advanced solid tumor such as melanoma, head and neck, liver or kidney cancer. The source was CD4+ or CD8+ T cells sorted from blood, collected in a trial of the OX40 agonist ivuxolimab.

The CDR3 reads CATSVPGTSEYEQYF. CDR3 bases: TGTGCCACCAGCGTCCCCGGGACTAGCGAGTACGAGCAGTACTTC. V gene TRBV15 combines with J gene TRBJ2-7; 10 positions agree with TRBD2. This CDR3 region has 15 residues. Germline V gene sequence: CDR1 LNHNV, CDR2 YYDKDF (reference sequence). With V trimmed by 5 bases and J by 4 bases, 8 bases remained unmatched. Based on the CDR3 plus reference TRBV15 and TRBJ2-7, the full variable domain is DAMVIQNPRYQVTQFGKPVTLSCSQTLNHNVMYWYQQKSSQAPKLLFHYYDKDFNNEADTPDNFQSRRPNTSFCFLDIRSPGLGDTAMYLCATSVPGTSEYEQYFGPGTRLTVT.